This TCR beta chain was captured in a study of graft-versus-host responses after intestinal transplantation (dated by TCRdb to the early 2020s). Background on the whole study: The transplants that recipients got were multivisceral, liver-intestinal, or isolated intestinal. A peak of at least 4% donor T cells among recipient peripheral blood mononuclear cells was the definition used for donor T cell macrochimerism. The cohort enrolled about 23 intestinal transplant recipients, one of whom was a retransplant, and a few patients without pretransplant specimens were excluded. Alloreactive clones were identified by sequencing pre-transplant mixed lymphocyte reaction products and comparing these products with unstimulated pre-transplant donor and recipient T cells. Instead of going to the commercial service, samples from a few later patients were sequenced in-house on an Illumina MiSeq and processed with MiXCR. After intestinal transplantation, graft-versus-host and host-versus-graft alloreactive T cell clones were followed in the graft, circulation and bone marrow using bulk TCR-beta CDR3 sequencing. Every recipient was given anti-thymocyte globulin induction, then maintenance tacrolimus and steroids for 3 to 4 years.

Turning to this clone: Its cognate antigen has yet to be identified. No per-base quality is available; no much larger clone lies one base away.

The CDR3 sequence holds 14 residues, the cysteine and phenylalanine included. The sequence is cut down to CDR3 DNA, 42 bases in frame from base 1. V is clipped by 0 bases and J by 2 bases, and the sequence between their germline boundaries is 8 bases long. CDR1 and CDR2 are read off the germline V gene as MNHNS and SASEGT. Library preparation used the immunoSEQ multiplex PCR assay. For most patients, genomic DNA was isolated with the Qiagen DNeasy Blood and Tissue Kit and sent frozen to Adaptive Biotechnologies for TCR sequencing. High-throughput TCR-beta CDR3 sequencing of genomic DNA from most patients was performed by Adaptive Biotechnologies. The authors processed their data as follows. Adaptive's ImmunoSEQ software was the source of the TCR sequencing data for fewer than 20 patients, while three other patients were processed with MiXCR and VDJtools. To correct CD4 versus CD8 sorting errors, any sequence found in both subsets at a frequency ratio below 5:1 was removed. CDR3 nucleotide sequences shared by donor and recipient were removed because the origin of these sequences could not be assigned. At least 2-fold expansion over unstimulated cells and a minimum CFSE-low frequency of 0.002% (template counts) or 0.001% (read counts) were required for clones to be classified as alloreactive. A clone was considered mappable if detected in the sequenced pre-transplant spleen, lymph node, or MLR CFSE-low populations of the donor or recipient. The cumulative frequency of alloreactive clones was calculated as a percentage of all sequences, weighted by copy number. Here the immuneACCESS table is served through TCRdb, limited to in-frame sequences with V and J called. Missing clones are a known gap in these copies; in checked studies unresolved V genes cover under half, and the rest lacks a known reason. The V and J calls and the clone size are those of that table, but D and trimming were determined from the DNA. Within this sample are 96,000 or so clones, with 92% of them counted one time only. The ten largest clones represent around 0.17% of the sample.

Results the study describes overall, beyond this receptor: Early after transplant, peak levels of circulating GvH clones were associated with declines in HvG clones. Conclusions were limited by the relatively low number and heterogeneity of intestinal transplant patients. GvH clones were detected in recipient bone marrow, and some of these GvH clones were observed earlier in ileal mucosa or blood, consistent with an intestinal mucosal origin. Patients with donor T cell macrochimerism had high GvH to HvG T cell clonal ratios in their allografts.

The time point label, read with the paper, signifies: cells obtained before transplantation from donor or recipient. CD3+CD4+ and CD3+CD8+ populations were FACS-sorted from unstimulated pre-transplant donor and recipient cells taken from spleen or lymph nodes. The sequence derives from a human donor who received an intestinal transplant. The chain employs TRBV6-1 and TRBJ2-7; 5 matching bases give a weak D call of TRBD1. The material sequenced was unstimulated CD4+ T cells sorted from spleen or lymph node cells, taken before intestinal transplant. CDR3 loop: CASSEAYRPYEQYF. The nucleotide sequence reads TGTGCCAGCAGTGAAGCCTACAGGCCCTACGAGCAGTACTTC.